This T cell receptor beta chain was found in a study of PD-L1 blockade in urothelial cancer. On the study more broadly: Males with bladder-origin urothelial cancer made up about 90% of the roughly 29 patients. Typically, measured as a median, blood samples had approximately 130,000 T cells.

This clone was picked up one time. CDR3 length equals 15 residues. V gave up 6 bases and J gave up 1 base, with 13 bases separating them. The germline gives CDR1 MNHEY, CDR2 SVGAGI. Libraries were prepared by immunoSEQ multiplex PCR; TCRdb keeps only in-frame clonotypes and omits some of them. The top ten hold about 10% of the sample, which has 48,000 or so clones, around 88% seen once. Indicated time point: peripheral blood 6 weeks after treatment start. Between 1 and 8 samples, pretreatment and on-treatment, were given by each patient. The chain recombines TRBV6-5 with TRBJ1-5, with D tentatively TRBD1 (6 bases). The TCR originated in a man aged 60 to 75 with urothelial cancer. This sample comprised PBMCs, obtained around atezolizumab (anti-PD-L1) treatment. CDR3: CASRQQGGSNQPQHF. CDR3 bases: TGTGCCAGCAGACAACAAGGGGGAAGCAATCAGCCCCAGCATTTT.